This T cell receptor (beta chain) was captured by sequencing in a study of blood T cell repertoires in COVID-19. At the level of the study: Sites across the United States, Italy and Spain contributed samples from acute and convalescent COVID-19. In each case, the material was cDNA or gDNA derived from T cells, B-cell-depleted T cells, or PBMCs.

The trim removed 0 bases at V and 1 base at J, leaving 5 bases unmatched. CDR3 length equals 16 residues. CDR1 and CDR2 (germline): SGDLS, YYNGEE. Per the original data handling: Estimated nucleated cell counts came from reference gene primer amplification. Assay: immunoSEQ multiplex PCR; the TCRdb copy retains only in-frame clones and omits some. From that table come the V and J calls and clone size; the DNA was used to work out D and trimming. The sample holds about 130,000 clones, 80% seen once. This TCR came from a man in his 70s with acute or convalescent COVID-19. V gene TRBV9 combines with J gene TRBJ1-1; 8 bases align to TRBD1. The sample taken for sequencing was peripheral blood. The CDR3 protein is CASSVVRTGSNTEAFF. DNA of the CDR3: TGTGCCAGCAGCGTAGTCAGGACAGGGTCGAACACTGAAGCTTTCTTT.